This T cell receptor beta chain was obtained from a study of cytomegalovirus exposure and HLA in healthy donors. Study information: Earlier, 150 million to 200 million T cells were analyzed, and fewer than 120 million unique TCR beta sequences were found among them. Broader study findings: Sequencing likely generated an artifact that appeared as a cluster of highly shared sequence variants. An analysis was carried out at a later point. It showed that HLA-associated TCR beta chains were more clonally expanded than equally common non-associated chains.

It was with 60 Vbeta and 13 Jbeta primers that the PCR ran. Here immunoSEQ multiplex PCR was the method, and the copy in TCRdb shows in-frame clones only, minus some. This sample has some 96,000 clones, with 78% found just once. This CDR3 region has 16 residues. With V trimmed by 1 base and J by 4 bases, 3 bases remained unmatched. The germline gives CDR1 ENHRY, CDR2 SYGVKD. A remark on this clone: Its antigen is currently unknown.

The TCR comes from a woman aged 60-75 years in good health and CMV-seronegative. The V call is TRBV10-3, the J call TRBJ2-3; 12 bases are a match to TRBD2. Sequenced material: PBMCs. The chain's CDR3 is CAISEWSSGGADTQYF. The CDR3 bases are TGTGCCATCAGTGAGTGGTCTAGCGGGGGGGCAGATACGCAGTATTTT.